These T cell receptor beta chains were read from a single sample in a study of response to subunit inactivated influenza vaccine. MiXCR was run by TCRdb on the RT-PCR reads, yielding one entry per CDR3 protein. The sample includes around 750,000 distinct CDR3 sequences, 21% of them seen just once. This specimen consisted of PBMCs from blood, obtained less than 6 days after vaccination. The receptors stem from a man aged 50 to 59 who received an inactivated influenza vaccine. CDR3s leave out the opening cysteine and the closing phenylalanine or tryptophan.

j_gene,v_gene,CDR3aa
TRBJ2-7,TRBV28,ASSMTGPQEQY
TRBJ2-5,TRBV20-1,SAARLAGIETQY
TRBJ2-7,TRBV28,ASSPGQGVGEQY
TRBJ1-1,TRBV20-1,SARDRPGVNTEAF
TRBJ2-5,TRBV7-9,ASSSQVLGFRETQY
TRBJ2-2,TRBV6-5,ASSYHYPTGELF
TRBJ1-5,TRBV28,ASRSFRDRNQPQH
TRBJ2-7,TRBV5-6,ASSPRGDREQY
TRBJ1-2,TRBV5-1,ASSLERVPRYGYT
TRBJ2-1,TRBV9,ASSVEGGFYNEQF
TRBJ1-2,TRBV7-9,ASSHGTVLGYT
TRBJ2-3,TRBV7-6,ASSLGTSGRFTDTQY
TRBJ1-1,TRBV6-5,ASSYSGRGTTEAF
TRBJ2-1,TRBV7-9,ASSQRSGTPNNEQF
TRBJ2-1,TRBV4-2,ASSQDNQREEF
TRBJ2-7,TRBV4-3,ASSQDFDSEQY
TRBJ1-4,TRBV6-1,ASSLVGRGPPEKLF
TRBJ2-7,TRBV4-3,ASSQDVWSSYEQY
TRBJ1-2,TRBV12-3/TRBV12-4,ASSLGFYGYT
TRBJ2-3,TRBV4-3,ASSQDGQELLDTQY
TRBJ2-3,TRBV12-3/TRBV12-4,ASSSNRGGGTDTQY
TRBJ2-7,TRBV7-9,ASSLEWAEQY
TRBJ2-7,TRBV6-1,ASKLRGLPTGEQY
TRBJ2-2,TRBV10-3,AISEVSSPGELF
TRBJ1-1,TRBV9,ASSVGGAITEAF
TRBJ2-5,TRBV4-1,ASSQDRVWETQY
TRBJ2-1,TRBV4-2,ASSQEKLAATYNEQF
TRBJ2-4,TRBV18,ASSPPLGSGQNIQY
TRBJ2-1,TRBV27,ASSLSSVGSYNEQF
TRBJ2-7,TRBV20-1,SGNSGLATGEQY
TRBJ2-6,TRBV7-3,ASSSQYGGANVLT
TRBJ2-2,TRBV5-1,ASSKDLAGGTTGELF
TRBJ2-7,TRBV12-3/TRBV12-4,ASSPAGTEQY